The 16 T cell receptor beta chains given below trace back to one sample, sequenced in a study of Graves' ophthalmopathy and Graves' hyperthyroidism. Amplification targeted the TCR beta CDR3 regions, with RNA transcripts as the source material. After a first-round RT-PCR with HTBI primers, a second-round multiplex PCR was run. TCRdb re-called the multiplex PCR reads with MiXCR, one entry per CDR3 protein. Of approximately 410,000 distinct CDR3 sequences listed, approximately 15% were seen once; the top ten hold about 7%. Sequenced: peripheral blood. Receptors originate from a woman younger than 35 with stable Graves' hyperthyroidism.

The chain recombines TRBV20-1 with TRBJ2-7; D gene unclear. Germline assignment: CDR1 DFQATT and CDR2 SNEGSKA (reference sequence). The CDR3 length is 14 residues. With 2 bases removed from V and 6 bases from J, the gap between germline ends came to 17 bases. Here the CDR3 reads CSARKDGRPREQYF. For the CDR3, the DNA is TGCAGTGCTAGAAAGGACGGCCGCCCCCGCGAGCAGTACTTC.

DNA for the CDR3: TGTGCCAGCAAAAGGGGGGGAGAGACCCAGTACTTC. This encodes CASKRGGETQYF. The chain couples TRBV7-9 to TRBJ2-5, with a tentative D call TRBD2 (7 bases). V was shortened by 7 bases and J by 4 bases, with 10 bases between the two germline ends. Per germline, CDR1 SEHNR and CDR2 FQNEAQ (reference sequence). CDR3 length: 12 amino acids.

The rearrangement links TRBV12-3 or TRBV12-4 to TRBJ2-5; possibly TRBD2 for D (6 bases). The V and J ends lost 7 bases and 4 bases respectively, with 10 bases between them. The CDR3 contains 12 residues. The DNA for the CDR3 is TGTGCCAGCACTAGCGTATCAGAGACCCAGTACTTC. Residues: CASTSVSETQYF.

This clonotype was seen ten or more times. This chain links TRBV19 with TRBJ1-1, with 7 positions matching TRBD1. Germline lookup yields CDR1 LNHDA and CDR2 SQIVND (reference sequence). V lost 8 bases to trimming and J lost 0 bases; unmatched junction nucleotides: 12. There are 16 residues in the CDR3. The CDR3 protein is CASRVQGRAVNTEAFF. CDR3 DNA: TGTGCCAGTCGAGTACAGGGGCGGGCTGTGAACACTGAAGCTTTCTTT.

This clonotype occurred many times. V usage is TRBV6-1 and J usage is TRBJ1-3; D is undetermined. CDR1 and CDR2 from the germline V gene are MNHNS and SASEGT. The CDR3 is 17 amino acids. The V end was cut by 3 bases, the J end by 0 bases, with 15 bases between. The CDR3 DNA reads as TGTGCCAGCAGTGAGTGGTGGGCGGCAGACTCTGGAAACACCATATATTTT. This sequence encodes CASSEWWAADSGNTIYF.

This clonotype was seen many times. The CDR3 coding sequence is TGCGCCAGCGGTGCGGGGGCCTTCTCCTACGAGCAGTACTTC. This encodes CASGAGAFSYEQYF. The chain has TRBV5-1 and TRBJ2-7, with D perhaps matching TRBD2 (7 bases). The germline CDR1 and CDR2 sequences are SGHRS and YFSETQ. Trimming stripped 7 bases from V and 0 bases from J, with 14 bases between. There are 14 residues in the CDR3.

This clonotype turned up a few times. This rearrangement joins TRBV7-3 to TRBJ2-5; no reliable D call. Between the trimmed V and J ends, which lost 0 bases and 2 bases, there was a span of 7 bases. Germline values: CDR1 SGHTA, CDR2 FQGTGA. The CDR3 runs to 14 residues. The chain's CDR3 is CASSLTGRQETQYF. In DNA form, the CDR3 reads TGTGCCAGCAGCTTAACAGGTCGACAAGAGACCCAGTACTTC.

This clonotype was seen repeatedly, ten times or more. The chain carries TRBV6-4 and TRBJ1-2; 12 positions match TRBD1. J gave up 4 bases and V 8 bases, and 17 bases lay outside the gene matches. The CDR3 extends over 18 amino acids. Germline CDR1 is MRHNA and CDR2 is SNTAGT. This chain's CDR3 is CASERDRGPARTSYGYTF. DNA for the CDR3: TGTGCCAGCGAAAGGGACAGGGGGCCCGCGCGAACGTCCTATGGCTACACCTTC.

CDR3 DNA: TGTGCCAGCAGTTTCTCTTCGGGGACAGGGGGAGAAGCTTTCTTT. Translated: CASSFSSGTGGEAFF. V is TRBV2 and J is TRBJ1-1; the match to TRBD1 covers 11 bases. The CDR3 is 15 residues long. With V trimmed by 5 bases and J by 8 bases, 10 bases remained unmatched. Germline CDR1 reads SNHLY; CDR2 reads FYNNEI.

As for this clonotype: A read error may be the cause here, since a much bigger clone is one base away. J is TRBJ1-6 and V is TRBV27, with TRBD1 as a possible D gene (6 bases). CDR3 length: 14 residues. The V gene's germline CDR1 is MNHEY and CDR2 SMNVEV (reference sequence). The V gene lost 4 bases and the J gene lost 6 bases, with 10 bases spanning the gap. CDR3 in amino acids: CASSSTGFNSPLHF. As DNA, the CDR3 is TGTGCCAGCAGTTCGACAGGTTTTAATTCACCCCTCCACTTT.

V gene TRBV12-3 or TRBV12-4 combines with J gene TRBJ1-2, with 10 bases identical to TRBD1. V shed 5 bases, J shed 7 bases, and the junction held 13 bases outside the gene matches. CDR3 size: 16 residues. The CDR3 DNA is TGTGCCAGCAGTAACACTCCCGGGACAGGGGTTTTTGGCTACACCTTC. Amino acids: CASSNTPGTGVFGYTF.

This clonotype was observed a few times. Since a much larger clone is just one base distant, this may be a read error. The final CDR3 position lacks the conserved phenylalanine or tryptophan, pointing to a likely read error. The chain carries TRBV20-1 and TRBJ1-5, with a tentative D call TRBD1 (5 bases). V was cut by 3 bases and J by 0 bases, with 9 bases left in between. Per germline, CDR1 DFQATT and CDR2 SNEGSKA (reference sequence). This CDR3 contains 14 residues. CDR3 amino acids: CSARGRNSNQPQHV. For the CDR3, the DNA is TGCAGTGCTAGGGGACGGAATAGCAATCAGCCCCAGCATGTT.

This clonotype occurred many times. The chain carries TRBV7-6 and TRBJ2-7; TRBD2 matches 8 bases. V was clipped by 4 bases and J by 0 bases; unmatched bases: 5. CDR3 length: 15 residues. CDR1 and CDR2 (germline): SGHVS, FNYEAQ. In DNA, the CDR3 is TGTGCCAGCAGCTATCTCAGCGGGGGCTCCTACGAGCAGTACTTC. Protein sequence: CASSYLSGGSYEQYF.

The chain is built from TRBV29-1 and TRBJ2-2, with 8 bases fitting TRBD1. Per the germline V gene, CDR1 is SQVTM and CDR2 is ANQGSEA. This CDR3 is built from 13 residues. The V and J ends lost 6 bases and 2 bases, in that order; junction bases with no gene match: 2. The CDR3 loop is CSVQGANTGELFF. The CDR3, as DNA: TGCAGCGTCCAGGGGGCAAACACCGGGGAGCTGTTTTTT.

This clonotype was detected only a few times. The genes are TRBV29-1 and TRBJ2-1, with D uncertain. The V and J ends lost 4 bases and 7 bases respectively, with 8 bases between them. The CDR3 consists of 11 residues. Germline lookup yields CDR1 SQVTM and CDR2 ANQGSEA. CDR3 in DNA: TGCAGCGTTGCTCCCGGGAATGAGCAGTTCTTC. Encoded protein: CSVAPGNEQFF.

The chain is built from TRBV2 and TRBJ1-6; 8 bases fit TRBD1. Germline V gene data show CDR1 as SNHLY and CDR2 as FYNNEI. The CDR3 totals 13 residues. J was trimmed by 5 bases and V by 10 bases; bases with no gene match: 4. The CDR3 coding sequence is TGTGCCAACCAACAGGGGGATAATTCACCCCTCCACTTT. Protein sequence: CANQQGDNSPLHF.